This TCR beta chain was found in a study of T cell responses to AZD1222 COVID-19 vaccine. Study-level findings and limits: Donor demographics were predominantly white British with a female majority; clonal diversity may be underestimated. Spike-spanning, vaccine-associated CD4 TCRs were dominant at 160-218 and 743-854.

There are 13 residues in the CDR3. Germline CDR1 reads GTSNPN; CDR2 reads SVGIG (reference sequence). Deletions cut 3 bases from V and 2 bases from J, with 10 bases between. On this clone itself: Its antigen is currently unknown.

Repertoires were generated with immunoSEQ multiplex PCR, while TCRdb's copy carries only in-frame clones and drops some. The sample consists of more than 65,000 clones, 75% to 90% of them appearing once. The TCR sequence derives from an adult who received the AZD1222 COVID-19 vaccine. Material: peripheral blood, obtained 28 days after the second AZD1222 dose. The rearrangement links TRBV30 to TRBJ2-5; TRBD1 might be the D (6 bases). The DNA of the CDR3 is TGTGCCTGGAGGCCGGGGACACAAGAGACCCAGTACTTC. This codes for CAWRPGTQETQYF.